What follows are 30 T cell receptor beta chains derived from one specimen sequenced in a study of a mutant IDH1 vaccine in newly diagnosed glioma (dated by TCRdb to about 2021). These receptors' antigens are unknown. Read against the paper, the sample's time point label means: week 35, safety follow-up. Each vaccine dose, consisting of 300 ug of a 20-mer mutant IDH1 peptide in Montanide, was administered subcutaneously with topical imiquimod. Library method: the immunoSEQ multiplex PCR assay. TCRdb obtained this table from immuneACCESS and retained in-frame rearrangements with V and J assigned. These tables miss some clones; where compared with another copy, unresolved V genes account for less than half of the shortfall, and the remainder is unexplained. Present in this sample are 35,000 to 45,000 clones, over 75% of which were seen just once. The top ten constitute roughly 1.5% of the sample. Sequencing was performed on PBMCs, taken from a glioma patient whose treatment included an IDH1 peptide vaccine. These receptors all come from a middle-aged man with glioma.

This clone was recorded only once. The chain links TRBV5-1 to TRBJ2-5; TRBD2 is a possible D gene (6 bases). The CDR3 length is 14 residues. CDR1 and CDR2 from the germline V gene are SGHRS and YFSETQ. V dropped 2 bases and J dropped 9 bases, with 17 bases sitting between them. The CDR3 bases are TGCGCCAGCAGCTTCACCCAGGGCGGGGAGGCCCAGTACTTC. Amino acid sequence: CASSFTQGGEAQYF. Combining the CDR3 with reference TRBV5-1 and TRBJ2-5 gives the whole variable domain KAGVTQTPRYLIKTRGQQVTLSCSPISGHRSVSWYQQTPGQGLQFLFEYFSETQRNKGNFPGRFSGRQFSNSRSEMNVSTLELGDSALYLCASSFTQGGEAQYFGPGTRLLVL.

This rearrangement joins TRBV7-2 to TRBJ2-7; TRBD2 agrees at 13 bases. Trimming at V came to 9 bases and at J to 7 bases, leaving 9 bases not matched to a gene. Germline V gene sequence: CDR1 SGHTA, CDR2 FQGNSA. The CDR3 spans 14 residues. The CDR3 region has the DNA TGTGCCAGTAACCCGGGACTAGCGGGAATAGAGCAGTACTTC. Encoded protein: CASNPGLAGIEQYF.

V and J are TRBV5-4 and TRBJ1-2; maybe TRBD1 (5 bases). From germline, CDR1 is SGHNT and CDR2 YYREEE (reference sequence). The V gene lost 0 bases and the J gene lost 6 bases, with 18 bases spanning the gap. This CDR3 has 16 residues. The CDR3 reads CASSLVGGFSPNGYTF. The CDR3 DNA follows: TGTGCCAGCAGCTTGGTCGGGGGGTTCTCTCCAAATGGCTACACCTTC.

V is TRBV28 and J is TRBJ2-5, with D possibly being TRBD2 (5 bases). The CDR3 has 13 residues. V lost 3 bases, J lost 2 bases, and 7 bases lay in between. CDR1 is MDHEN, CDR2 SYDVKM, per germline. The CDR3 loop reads CASSFSGQETQYF. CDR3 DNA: TGTGCCAGCAGTTTTTCGGGGCAAGAGACCCAGTACTTC.

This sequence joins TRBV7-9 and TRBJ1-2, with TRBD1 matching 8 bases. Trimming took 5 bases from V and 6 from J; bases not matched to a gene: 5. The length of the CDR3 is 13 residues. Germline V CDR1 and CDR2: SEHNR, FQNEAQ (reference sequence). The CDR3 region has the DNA TGTGCCAGCAGCCGGACAGGGACCAATGGCTACACCTTC. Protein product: CASSRTGTNGYTF.

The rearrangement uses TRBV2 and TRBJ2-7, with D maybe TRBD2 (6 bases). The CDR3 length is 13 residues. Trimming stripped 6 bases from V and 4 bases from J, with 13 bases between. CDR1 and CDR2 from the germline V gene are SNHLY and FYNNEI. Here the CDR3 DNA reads TGTGCCAGCAGGGAGGGTGGTCTTTACGAGCAGTACTTC. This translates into CASREGGLYEQYF.

The CDR3 sequence: CASSFGTALNSPLHF. CDR3 in DNA: TGTGCCAGCAGTTTTGGGACAGCACTTAATTCACCCCTCCACTTT. This sequence joins TRBV28 and TRBJ1-6; 7 nucleotides match TRBD1. V was clipped by 3 bases and J by 6 bases; unmatched bases: 5. CDR3 length equals 15 residues. Germline V gene data show CDR1 as MDHEN and CDR2 as SYDVKM.

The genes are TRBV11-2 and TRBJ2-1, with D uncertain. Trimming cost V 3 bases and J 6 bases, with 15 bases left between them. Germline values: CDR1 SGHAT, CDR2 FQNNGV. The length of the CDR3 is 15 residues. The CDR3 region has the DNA TGTGCCAGCAGCTTTTCCTGGCGCCCATCCAATGAGCAGTTCTTC. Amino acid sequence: CASSFSWRPSNEQFF.

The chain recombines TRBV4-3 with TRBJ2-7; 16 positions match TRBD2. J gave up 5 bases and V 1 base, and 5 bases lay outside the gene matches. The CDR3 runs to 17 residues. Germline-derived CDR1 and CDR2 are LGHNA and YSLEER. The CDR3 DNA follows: TGCGCCAGCAGCCAAGGGGGACTAGCGGGAGGGCCCAACGAGCAGTACTTC. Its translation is CASSQGGLAGGPNEQYF.

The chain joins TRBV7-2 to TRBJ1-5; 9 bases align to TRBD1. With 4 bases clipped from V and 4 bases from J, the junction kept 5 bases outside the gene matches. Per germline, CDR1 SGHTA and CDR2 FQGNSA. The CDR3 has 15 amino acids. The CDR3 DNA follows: TGTGCCAGCAGCTGGGGACAGGGTGAAAATCAGCCCCAGCATTTT. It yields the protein CASSWGQGENQPQHF.

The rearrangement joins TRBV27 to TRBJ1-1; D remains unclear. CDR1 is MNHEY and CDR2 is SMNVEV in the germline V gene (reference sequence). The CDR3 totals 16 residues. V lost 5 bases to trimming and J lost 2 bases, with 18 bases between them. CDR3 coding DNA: TGTGCCAGCAGTACCCTTCAAGGGAGGTTAAACACTGAAGCTTTCTTT. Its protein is CASSTLQGRLNTEAFF.

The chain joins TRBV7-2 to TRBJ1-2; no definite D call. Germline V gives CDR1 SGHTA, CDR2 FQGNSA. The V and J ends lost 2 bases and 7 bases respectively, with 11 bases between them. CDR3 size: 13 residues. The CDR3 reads CASSLWTDSGYTF. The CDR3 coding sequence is TGTGCCAGCAGCTTATGGACGGACTCTGGCTACACCTTC.

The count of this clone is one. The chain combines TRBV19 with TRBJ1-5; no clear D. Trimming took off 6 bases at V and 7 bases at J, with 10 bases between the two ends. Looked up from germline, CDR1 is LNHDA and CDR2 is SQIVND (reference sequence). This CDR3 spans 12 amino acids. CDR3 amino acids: CASSLSRQPQHF. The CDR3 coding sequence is TGTGCCAGTAGCCTCAGCAGACAGCCCCAGCATTTT. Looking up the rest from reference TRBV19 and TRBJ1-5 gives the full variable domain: DGGITQSPKYLFRKEGQNVTLSCEQNLNHDAMYWYRQDPGQGLRLIYYSQIVNDFQKGDIAEGYSVSREKKESFPLTVTSAQKNPTAFYLCASSLSRQPQHFGDGTRLSIL.

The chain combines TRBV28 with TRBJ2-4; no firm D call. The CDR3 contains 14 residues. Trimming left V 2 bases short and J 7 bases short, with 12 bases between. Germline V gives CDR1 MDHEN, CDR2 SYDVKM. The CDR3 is CASSLRVLDNIQYF. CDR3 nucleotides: TGTGCCAGCAGTTTACGAGTATTGGATAACATTCAGTACTTC.

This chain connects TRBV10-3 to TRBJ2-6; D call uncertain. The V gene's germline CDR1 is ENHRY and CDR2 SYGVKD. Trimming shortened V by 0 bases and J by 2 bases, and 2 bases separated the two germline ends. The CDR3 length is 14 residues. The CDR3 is CAISESTGANVLTF. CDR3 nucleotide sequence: TGTGCCATCAGTGAGTCGACTGGGGCCAACGTCCTGACTTTC.

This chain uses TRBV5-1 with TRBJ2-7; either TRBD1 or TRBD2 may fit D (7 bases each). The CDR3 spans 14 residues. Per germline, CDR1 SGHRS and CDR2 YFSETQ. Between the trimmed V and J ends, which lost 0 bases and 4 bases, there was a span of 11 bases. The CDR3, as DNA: TGCGCCAGCAGCTTGGGACAGGGAGGGTACGAGCAGTACTTC. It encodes CASSLGQGGYEQYF.

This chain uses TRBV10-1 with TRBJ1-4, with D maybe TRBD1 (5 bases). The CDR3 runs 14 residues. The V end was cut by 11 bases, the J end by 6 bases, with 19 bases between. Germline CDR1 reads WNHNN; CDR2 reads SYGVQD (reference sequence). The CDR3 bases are TGCGCCCGACCCCGGGGCCCCCACCATGAAAAACTGTTTTTT. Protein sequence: CARPRGPHHEKLFF.

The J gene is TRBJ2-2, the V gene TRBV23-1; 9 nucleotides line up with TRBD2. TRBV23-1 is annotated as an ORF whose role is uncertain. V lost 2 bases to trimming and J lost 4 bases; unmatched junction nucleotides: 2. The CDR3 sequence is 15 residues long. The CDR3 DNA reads TGCGCCAGCAGTCAACGAGCGGGGGGCACCGGGGAGCTGTTTTTT. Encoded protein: CASSQRAGGTGELFF.

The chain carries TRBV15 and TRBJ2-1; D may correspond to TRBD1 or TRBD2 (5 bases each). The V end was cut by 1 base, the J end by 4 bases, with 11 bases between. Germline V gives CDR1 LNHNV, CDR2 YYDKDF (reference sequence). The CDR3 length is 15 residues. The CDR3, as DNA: TGTGCCACCAGCAGAGGGGGGAACAGTTACAATGAGCAGTTCTTC. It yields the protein CATSRGGNSYNEQFF.

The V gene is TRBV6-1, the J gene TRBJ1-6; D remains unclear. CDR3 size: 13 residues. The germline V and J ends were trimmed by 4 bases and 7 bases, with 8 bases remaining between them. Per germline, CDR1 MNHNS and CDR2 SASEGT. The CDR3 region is CASSAERNSPLHF. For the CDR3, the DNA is TGTGCCAGCAGTGCCGAAAGGAATTCACCCCTCCACTTT.

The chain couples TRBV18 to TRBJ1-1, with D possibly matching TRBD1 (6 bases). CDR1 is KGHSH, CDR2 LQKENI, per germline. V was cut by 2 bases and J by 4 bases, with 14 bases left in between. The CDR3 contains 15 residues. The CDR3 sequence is CASSPRAGEATEAFF. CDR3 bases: TGTGCCAGCTCACCAAGGGCAGGGGAGGCCACTGAAGCTTTCTTT.

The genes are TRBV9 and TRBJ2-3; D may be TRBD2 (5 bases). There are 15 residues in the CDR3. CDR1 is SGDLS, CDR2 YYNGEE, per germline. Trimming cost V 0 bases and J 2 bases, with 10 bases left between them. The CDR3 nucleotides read TGTGCCAGCAGCGTAGATATGAGGGTCACAGATACGCAGTATTTT. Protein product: CASSVDMRVTDTQYF.

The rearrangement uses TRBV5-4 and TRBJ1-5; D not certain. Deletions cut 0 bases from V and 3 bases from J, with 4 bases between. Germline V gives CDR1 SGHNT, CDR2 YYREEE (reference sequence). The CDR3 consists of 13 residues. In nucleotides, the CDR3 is TGTGCCAGCAGCTTGGACATCAATCAGCCCCAGCATTTT. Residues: CASSLDINQPQHF.

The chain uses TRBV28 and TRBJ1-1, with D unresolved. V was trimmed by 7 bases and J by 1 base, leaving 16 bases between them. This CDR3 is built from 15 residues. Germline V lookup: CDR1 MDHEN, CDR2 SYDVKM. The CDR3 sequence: CASKDPTGGNTEAFF. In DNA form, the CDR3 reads TGTGCCAGCAAGGACCCAACGGGCGGGAACACTGAAGCTTTCTTT.

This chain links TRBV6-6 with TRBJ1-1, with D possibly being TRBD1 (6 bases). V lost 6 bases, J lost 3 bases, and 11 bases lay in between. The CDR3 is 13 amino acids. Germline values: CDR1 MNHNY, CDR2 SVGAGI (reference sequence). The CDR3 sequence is CASSWDKDTEAFF. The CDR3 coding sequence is TGTGCCAGCAGCTGGGACAAGGACACTGAAGCTTTCTTT.

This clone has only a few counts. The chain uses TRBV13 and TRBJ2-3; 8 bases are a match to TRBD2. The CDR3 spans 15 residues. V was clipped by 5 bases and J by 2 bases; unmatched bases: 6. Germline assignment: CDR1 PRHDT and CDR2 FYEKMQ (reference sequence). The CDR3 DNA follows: TGTGCCAGCAGCCCACTAGCGGACCTCACAGATACGCAGTATTTT. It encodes CASSPLADLTDTQYF.

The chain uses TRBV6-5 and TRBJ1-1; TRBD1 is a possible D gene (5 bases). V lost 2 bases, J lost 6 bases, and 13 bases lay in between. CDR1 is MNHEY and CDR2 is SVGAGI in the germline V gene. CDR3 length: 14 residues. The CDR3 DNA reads TGTGCCAGCAGTTACAGGCAGGGTTCCGCTGAAGCTTTCTTT. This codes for CASSYRQGSAEAFF.

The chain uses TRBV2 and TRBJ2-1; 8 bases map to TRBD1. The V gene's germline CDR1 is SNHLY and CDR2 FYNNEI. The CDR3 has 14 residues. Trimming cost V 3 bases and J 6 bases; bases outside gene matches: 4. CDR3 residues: CASSESRGRNEQFF. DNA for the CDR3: TGTGCCAGCAGTGAGTCCAGGGGGCGCAATGAGCAGTTCTTC.

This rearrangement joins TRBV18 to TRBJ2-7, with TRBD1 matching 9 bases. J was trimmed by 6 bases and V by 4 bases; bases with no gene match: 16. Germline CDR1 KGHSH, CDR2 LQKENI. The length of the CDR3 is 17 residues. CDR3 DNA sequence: TGTGCCAGCTCACAAGAACCACCGGGGACAGGGAAAAGCGAGCAGTACTTC. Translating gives CASSQEPPGTGKSEQYF.

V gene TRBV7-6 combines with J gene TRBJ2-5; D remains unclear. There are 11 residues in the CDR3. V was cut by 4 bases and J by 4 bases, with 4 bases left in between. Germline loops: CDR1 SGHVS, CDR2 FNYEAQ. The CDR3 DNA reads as TGTGCCAGCAGCTCGGTAGAGACCCAGTACTTC. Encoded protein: CASSSVETQYF.